The 10 T cell receptor beta chains reported below all come from one sample, sequenced in a study of T cells in Graves' hyperthyroidism and ophthalmopathy (dated by TCRdb to about 2019). Library preparation employed multiplex PCR. Sequencing took place on an Illumina HiSeq 2000. TCR beta CDR3 regions were amplified from RNA transcripts. For the first round of RT-PCR on the TCR CDR3, the HTBI primer set was used together with the Qiagen OneStep RT-PCR kit. TCRdb reworked the public reads: Q25 trimming with fastp, MiXCR clone assembly, productive beta chains retained. Entries are consolidated by CDR3 protein sequence, retaining the most common genes and DNA. The sample contains some 720,000 distinct CDR3 sequences, over 15% of them found a single time. The top ten hold approximately 8.4% of the sample. Material: blood. These receptors were obtained from a man aged 18 to 35 with Graves' hyperthyroidism.

The rearrangement links TRBV19 to TRBJ2-1; 13 nucleotides match TRBD2. Trimming cost V 9 bases and J 0 bases; bases outside gene matches: 26. Germline CDR1 is LNHDA and CDR2 is SQIVND (reference sequence). The CDR3 length is 23 residues. As DNA, the CDR3 is TGTGCCAGCGCCCCCCCGGGGACTAGCGGGAACACCCACCTCTGGAACTCCTACAATGAGCAGTTCTTC. Translation gives CASAPPGTSGNTHLWNSYNEQFF. Supplemented by reference TRBV19 and TRBJ2-1, the full variable domain reads DGGITQSPKYLFRKEGQNVTLSCEQNLNHDAMYWYRQDPGQGLRLIYYSQIVNDFQKGDIAEGYSVSREKKESFPLTVTSAQKNPTAFYLCASAPPGTSGNTHLWNSYNEQFFGPGTRLTVL.

There are many counts of this clonotype. V is TRBV28 and J is TRBJ2-1; 11 bases agree with TRBD2. The CDR3 is 14 residues long. Losses at the gene ends were 5 bases for V and 9 bases for J; bases not matched to a gene: 6. Germline lookup yields CDR1 MDHEN and CDR2 SYDVKM. The CDR3 here is CASSPLAGGIEQFF. The DNA of the CDR3 is TGTGCCAGCAGTCCCCTAGCGGGAGGTATTGAGCAGTTCTTC.

This clonotype was counted ten times or more. The rearrangement joins TRBV28 to TRBJ2-1; D not certain. The germline V gene has CDR1 MDHEN and CDR2 SYDVKM. V shed 4 bases and J shed 6 bases, with 13 bases lying between them. This CDR3 region has 14 residues. In DNA form, the CDR3 reads TGTGCCAGCAGTTCCATTCCCCCCCGCAATGAGCAGTTCTTC. Protein product: CASSSIPPRNEQFF.

At least ten counts were recorded for this clonotype. This chain joins TRBV5-1 and TRBJ1-5, with D possibly TRBD1 on 5 matching bases. Germline CDR1 SGHRS, CDR2 YFSETQ. The CDR3 is 16 amino acids. The V end lost 4 bases, the J end lost 7 bases, and 21 bases lay between the germline ends. DNA for the CDR3: TGCGCCAGCAGCCCCCTGGTCCGGGAGGGGCAACAGCCCCAGCATTTT. Translated, it gives CASSPLVREGQQPQHF.

A few counts support this clonotype. This rearrangement joins TRBV18 to TRBJ1-3, with D possibly being TRBD1 (5 bases). The CDR3 loop spans 14 amino acids. Trimming stripped 3 bases from V and 4 bases from J, with 10 bases between. Germline V lookup: CDR1 KGHSH, CDR2 LQKENI. The CDR3 nucleotides read TGTGCCAGCTCACCTGGGGCAATCGGAAACACCATATATTTT. Translation: CASSPGAIGNTIYF. Based on the CDR3 plus reference TRBV18 and TRBJ1-3, the full variable domain is NAGVMQNPRHLVRRRGQEARLRCSPMKGHSHVYWYRQLPEEGLKFMVYLQKENIIDESGMPKERFSAEFPKEGPSILRIQQVVRGDSAAYFCASSPGAIGNTIYFGEGSWLTVV.

This clonotype was seen ten or more times. This chain links TRBV3-1 with TRBJ2-1; D is possibly TRBD2 (6 bases). The V gene lost 1 base and the J gene lost 3 bases, with 13 bases spanning the gap. The CDR3 extends over 16 amino acids. The germline gives CDR1 LGHDT, CDR2 YNNKEL (reference sequence). The CDR3 sequence is CASSQGGLPYYNEQFF. DNA of the CDR3: TGTGCCAGCAGCCAAGGGGGACTGCCTTACTACAATGAGCAGTTCTTC.

This clonotype was observed at least ten times. The chain joins TRBV29-1 to TRBJ1-2; no definite D call. The CDR3 consists of 13 residues. CDR1 SQVTM and CDR2 ANQGSEA come from the germline V gene. Trimming cost V 6 bases and J 2 bases, with 13 bases left between them. The CDR3 DNA reads as TGCAGCGTCGCAGGACGGTTGAACTATGGCTACACCTTC. Its protein is CSVAGRLNYGYTF.

The chain is built from TRBV5-1 and TRBJ2-1; a possible D gene is TRBD1 (5 bases). This CDR3 region has 15 residues. Germline CDR1 reads SGHRS; CDR2 reads YFSETQ. The V and J ends lost 4 bases and 2 bases respectively, with 13 bases between them. The CDR3 loop reads CASSVRLGAYNEQFF. The CDR3 DNA reads TGCGCCAGCAGCGTCCGGCTAGGGGCCTACAATGAGCAGTTCTTC. Together with reference TRBV5-1 and TRBJ2-1, the CDR3 gives the full variable domain: KAGVTQTPRYLIKTRGQQVTLSCSPISGHRSVSWYQQTPGQGLQFLFEYFSETQRNKGNFPGRFSGRQFSNSRSEMNVSTLELGDSALYLCASSVRLGAYNEQFFGPGTRLTVL.

This clonotype was seen a handful of times. The rearrangement links TRBV25-1 to TRBJ2-3, with 11 bases identical to TRBD2. V shed 4 bases and J 6 bases; nucleotides not matched to a gene: 3. This CDR3 comprises 14 residues. The germline V gene has CDR1 MGHDK and CDR2 SYGVNS. DNA for the CDR3: TGTGCCAGCAGTGTAGCGGGAGGGGGGGATACGCAGTATTTT. Translated, it gives CASSVAGGGDTQYF.

This clonotype has ten or more counts. The chain combines TRBV2 with TRBJ2-2; tentatively, D is TRBD1 or TRBD2 (5 bases each). Trimming removed 6 bases at V and 1 base at J, with 12 bases between. The CDR3 has 15 amino acids. The germline V gene has CDR1 SNHLY and CDR2 FYNNEI. The CDR3: CASRLRDGNTGELFF. The CDR3 coding sequence is TGTGCCAGCAGGCTCCGGGACGGGAACACCGGGGAGCTGTTTTTT.